This paragraph reports one T cell receptor (beta chain). The data were produced by immunoSEQ multiplex PCR, yet TCRdb's version contains in-frame clones alone and is incomplete. Among some 200,000 clones listed, approximately 83% were seen once. The data derive from a study of blood T cell repertoires in COVID-19. The germline V gene has CDR1 SGHDN and CDR2 FVKESK. This CDR3 has 12 amino acids. V was shortened by 4 bases and J by 6 bases, with 7 bases between the two germline ends. The chain employs TRBV14 and TRBJ1-5; D call uncertain. This receptor was obtained from a man aged 40-55 years who had recovered from COVID-19. Material for sequencing was PBMCs or T cells enriched from blood (not recorded which). CDR3 in amino acids: CASSRGVQPQHF. CDR3 coding DNA: TGTGCCAGCAGCCGAGGAGTTCAGCCCCAGCATTTT.